Listed here are 27 T cell receptor beta chains from one sample, sequenced in a study of blood T cell repertoires in COVID-19. Profiling relied on immunoSEQ multiplex PCR, and the TCRdb table lists in-frame clones only, not all of them. Among roughly 100,000 clones listed, just over 85% were seen once. Material: peripheral blood. These receptors came from a human donor in a cohort sampled during active COVID-19.

The genes are TRBV9 and TRBJ2-2, with 8 nucleotides matching TRBD2. With V trimmed by 3 bases and J by 4 bases, 5 bases remained unmatched. The CDR3 spans 15 residues. Germline loops: CDR1 SGDLS, CDR2 YYNGEE. Written as DNA, the CDR3 is TGTGCCAGCAGCGCGGGGGGGTCACTCACCGGGGAGCTGTTTTTT. Translated: CASSAGGSLTGELFF.

The genes are TRBV6-5 and TRBJ2-7; 10 bases line up with TRBD2. The CDR3 is 15 residues long. Per the germline V gene, CDR1 is MNHEY and CDR2 is SVGAGI. V gave up 3 bases and J gave up 10 bases; unmatched junction bases: 12. The CDR3 nucleotides read TGTGCCAGCAGTTATCGGAGCGGGAGGGCCTTCGGTCAGTACTTC. Translation: CASSYRSGRAFGQYF.

The chain couples TRBV20-1 to TRBJ2-1; D remains ambiguous. With 3 bases removed from V and 0 bases from J, the gap between germline ends came to 15 bases. Germline CDR1 DFQATT, CDR2 SNEGSKA (reference sequence). This CDR3 is 16 amino acids long. The CDR3 reads CSASPVFSVSYNEQFF. CDR3 nucleotide sequence: TGCAGTGCTAGTCCCGTGTTCTCGGTCTCCTACAATGAGCAGTTCTTC.

The chain couples TRBV24-1 to TRBJ2-3; 7 positions agree with TRBD1. CDR3 size: 16 residues. Trimming at V came to 3 bases and at J to 5 bases, leaving 10 bases not matched to a gene. Germline CDR1 KGHDR, CDR2 SFDVKD. The CDR3, as DNA: TGTGCCACCAGTGATGAGTGGTTAGGGGGCATAGATACGCAGTATTTT. Protein: CATSDEWLGGIDTQYF.

This clone was seen a single time. The chain has TRBV9 and TRBJ2-5; maybe TRBD1 (5 bases). Deletions cut 3 bases from V and 4 bases from J, with 10 bases between. This CDR3 has 13 amino acids. The germline V gene encodes CDR1 SGDLS and CDR2 YYNGEE. The CDR3 here is CASSASRVETQYF. The CDR3 DNA sequence: TGTGCCAGCAGCGCCTCCAGGGTAGAGACCCAGTACTTC.

The chain has TRBV6-6 and TRBJ2-3; D perhaps matches TRBD2 (5 bases). Trimming shortened V by 5 bases and J by 1 base, and 19 bases separated the two germline ends. Germline CDR1 MNHNY, CDR2 SVGAGI (reference sequence). The CDR3 has 17 amino acids. CDR3 sequence (DNA): TGTGCCAGCAGTCCCGGTAGGTGGGAGAGTCGCACAGATACGCAGTATTTT. As protein: CASSPGRWESRTDTQYF.

The chain couples TRBV19 to TRBJ2-3; 14 nucleotides agree with TRBD2. The CDR3 is 15 amino acids. V shed 4 bases and J 6 bases; nucleotides not matched to a gene: 3. From germline, CDR1 is LNHDA and CDR2 SQIVND (reference sequence). The CDR3 bases are TGTGCCAGTAGTACGGGACTAGCGGGAGCCGATACGCAGTATTTT. Its translation is CASSTGLAGADTQYF.

The rearrangement links TRBV6-5 to TRBJ2-1, with 10 bases that match TRBD2. V dropped 6 bases and J dropped 7; count of bases not matched to a gene: 0. In germline, CDR1 is MNHEY, CDR2 SVGAGI. This CDR3 region has 12 residues. This chain's CDR3 is CASRGLANEQFF. In DNA, the CDR3 is TGTGCCAGCAGGGGACTAGCGAATGAGCAGTTCTTC.

This chain uses TRBV7-9 with TRBJ2-7; possibly TRBD1 for D (5 bases). The CDR3 has 12 amino acids. Trimming shortened V by 5 bases and J by 3 bases, and 8 bases separated the two germline ends. Germline V lookup: CDR1 SEHNR, CDR2 FQNEAQ (reference sequence). CDR3 in amino acids: CASSTTGYEQYF. Here the CDR3 DNA reads TGTGCCAGCAGCACCACAGGCTACGAGCAGTACTTC.

This chain joins TRBV18 and TRBJ2-7, with D tentatively TRBD1 (6 bases). CDR3 length: 16 amino acids. Per germline, CDR1 KGHSH and CDR2 LQKENI. Trimming took off 2 bases at V and 2 bases at J, with 16 bases between the two ends. The DNA for the CDR3 is TGTGCCAGCTCACCAAATCCCGACAGGAGCACCTACGAGCAGTACTTC. Protein: CASSPNPDRSTYEQYF.

Only one count was recorded for this clone. V and J are TRBV5-1 and TRBJ2-5; perhaps TRBD1 as D (5 bases). The germline V and J ends were trimmed by 3 bases and 7 bases, with 16 bases remaining between them. CDR1 is SGHRS and CDR2 is YFSETQ in the germline V gene. CDR3 length: 14 residues. CDR3 sequence reads: CASSSYRPLGTQYF. In nucleotides, the CDR3 is TGCGCCAGCAGCTCCTACAGGCCTTTGGGGACCCAGTACTTC.

This chain joins TRBV5-1 and TRBJ2-4; 10 bases align to TRBD2. The CDR3 loop spans 21 amino acids. The junction had 15 bases not matched to a gene; V was cut back by 0 bases and J by 0 bases. Germline assignment: CDR1 SGHRS and CDR2 YFSETQ. The CDR3 sequence: CASSLAGGLAGGTPAKNIQYF. Written as DNA, the CDR3 is TGCGCCAGCAGCTTGGCCGGGGGGTTAGCGGGAGGAACCCCAGCCAAAAACATTCAGTACTTC.

About this clone itself: A much larger clone differs by one base, so this may be a read error. The rearrangement joins TRBV10-1 to TRBJ1-1, with 9 positions matching TRBD1. Looked up from germline, CDR1 is WNHNN and CDR2 is SYGVQD (reference sequence). The CDR3 contains 14 residues. Trimming took 7 bases from V and 1 from J; bases not matched to a gene: 4. DNA for the CDR3: TGCGCCAGCAATCCGGGACAGGGGAACACTGAAGCTTTCTTT. Translated, it gives CASNPGQGNTEAFF.

The chain employs TRBV18 and TRBJ2-5, with TRBD2 as a possible D gene (6 bases). CDR3 length equals 15 residues. CDR1 and CDR2 (germline): KGHSH, LQKENI. With 3 bases removed from V and 2 bases from J, the gap between germline ends came to 13 bases. In DNA, the CDR3 is TGTGCCAGCTCACCGGGGGGAAAGGGGCAAGAGACCCAGTACTTC. Residues: CASSPGGKGQETQYF.

CDR3 sequence: CASSRDRALPEAFF. CDR3 bases: TGTGCCAGCAGCCGCGACAGGGCTTTGCCTGAAGCTTTCTTT. The chain joins TRBV2 to TRBJ1-1; 7 nucleotides line up with TRBD1. Germline V gene data show CDR1 as SNHLY and CDR2 as FYNNEI. The CDR3 loop spans 14 amino acids. Trimming at V came to 6 bases and at J to 6 bases, leaving 10 bases not matched to a gene. Complete variable domain (other parts from reference TRBV2 and TRBJ1-1): EPEVTQTPSHQVTQMGQEVILRCVPISNHLYFYWYRQILGQKVEFLVSFYNNEISEKSEIFDDQFSVERPDGSNFTLKIRSTKLEDSAMYFCASSRDRALPEAFFGQGTRLTVV.

This chain uses TRBV7-8 with TRBJ2-7; a weak D match, TRBD1 (5 bases). The CDR3 totals 15 residues. V was trimmed by 1 base and J by 4 bases, leaving 14 bases between them. Germline lookup yields CDR1 SGHVS and CDR2 FQNEAQ. CDR3 DNA: TGTGCCAGCAGCTTAGTGGGGCAGGAGTCATACGAGCAGTACTTC. Translated: CASSLVGQESYEQYF.

V usage is TRBV5-4 and J usage is TRBJ1-6, with 10 bases aligning to TRBD1. Germline-derived CDR1 and CDR2 are SGHNT and YYREEE (reference sequence). V lost 4 bases and J lost 6; bases outside the gene matches: 10. This CDR3 contains 17 residues. CDR3 coding DNA: TGTGCCAGCAGCCCTGACAGGGGGCGCGCGTCTAATTCACCCCTCCACTTT. This encodes CASSPDRGRASNSPLHF. The complete variable domain, with remaining parts taken from reference TRBV5-4 and TRBJ1-6, reads ETGVTQSPTHLIKTRGQQVTLRCSSQSGHNTVSWYQQALGQGPQFIFQYYREEENGRGNFPPRFSGLQFPNYSSELNVNALELDDSALYLCASSPDRGRASNSPLHFGNGTRLTVT.

V usage is TRBV27 and J usage is TRBJ2-3; D is unclear. The V gene lost 6 bases and the J gene lost 0 bases, with 7 bases spanning the gap. CDR3 length: 13 residues. Germline V gene sequence: CDR1 MNHEY, CDR2 SMNVEV (reference sequence). The CDR3 DNA sequence: TGTGCCAGCAGAGCGTATAGCACAGATACGCAGTATTTT. Encoded protein: CASRAYSTDTQYF.

The V call is TRBV19, the J call TRBJ2-3, with 12 bases that match TRBD2. The CDR3 sequence is 16 residues long. The V gene end was trimmed by 5 bases and the J gene end by 0 bases; junction bases not matched to a gene: 3. The germline CDR1 and CDR2 sequences are LNHDA and SQIVND (reference sequence). CDR3 bases: TGTGCCAGTAGTCCCCTAGCGGGGGGGAGCACAGATACGCAGTATTTT. Protein product: CASSPLAGGSTDTQYF.

The genes are TRBV30 and TRBJ1-2; D is ambiguous. V was pared by 4 bases and J by 3 bases, with 12 bases between. The CDR3 has 13 amino acids. Germline CDR1 and CDR2: GTSNPN and SVGIG (reference sequence). The CDR3 loop is CAWTLSTDYGYTF. Written as DNA, the CDR3 is TGTGCCTGGACCCTTTCTACAGACTATGGCTACACCTTC.

The chain employs TRBV12-3 or TRBV12-4 and TRBJ1-2; TRBD1 is a possible D gene (5 bases). CDR3 size: 12 residues. Trimming left V 2 bases short and J 8 bases short, with 9 bases between. The CDR3 here is CASSLITGGYTF. The CDR3, as DNA: TGTGCCAGCAGTTTAATAACAGGAGGCTACACCTTC.

The chain is built from TRBV27 and TRBJ1-1; D is ambiguous. V was trimmed by 7 bases and J by 4 bases, leaving 19 bases between them. CDR3 size: 15 residues. Germline values: CDR1 MNHEY, CDR2 SMNVEV (reference sequence). The CDR3, as DNA: TGTGCCAGCAAATACTCTCTCGGGAAGGGCACTGAAGCTTTCTTT. Its translation: CASKYSLGKGTEAFF.

V and J are TRBV30 and TRBJ1-6; no clear D gene. CDR3 length: 15 amino acids. Germline CDR1 is GTSNPN and CDR2 is SVGIG (reference sequence). V was shortened by 0 bases and J by 5 bases, with 11 bases between the two germline ends. The CDR3 here is CAWSVTRYNNSPLHF. Here the CDR3 DNA reads TGTGCCTGGAGTGTAACACGTTATAATAATTCACCCCTCCACTTT.

The chain carries TRBV3-1 (or the pseudogene TRBV3-2) and TRBJ1-1; D may be TRBD1 (5 bases). The CDR3 has 15 residues. Germline values: CDR1 LGHDT, CDR2 YNNKEL (reference sequence). V dropped 4 bases and J dropped 4 bases, with 16 bases sitting between them. CDR3: CASSPSWGVSTEAFF. The DNA for the CDR3 is TGTGCCAGCAGCCCTTCCTGGGGGGTGAGCACTGAAGCTTTCTTT.

The rearrangement links TRBV27 to TRBJ1-6, with D tentatively TRBD1 (6 bases). V dropped 5 bases and J dropped 10 bases, with 15 bases sitting between them. The CDR3 has 14 residues. Germline V lookup: CDR1 MNHEY, CDR2 SMNVEV (reference sequence). CDR3 residues: CASSLYRDDSPLHF. CDR3 bases: TGTGCCAGCAGTCTCTACAGGGATGACTCACCCCTCCACTTT.

The chain recombines TRBV19 with TRBJ1-1; D remains unclear. Trimming left V 2 bases short and J 7 bases short, with 5 bases between. This CDR3 region has 11 residues. Per the germline V gene, CDR1 is LNHDA and CDR2 is SQIVND (reference sequence). The CDR3 region has the DNA TGTGCCAGTAGTATATGGAGTGAAGCTTTCTTT. Amino acids: CASSIWSEAFF. Combining the CDR3 with reference TRBV19 and TRBJ1-1 gives the whole variable domain DGGITQSPKYLFRKEGQNVTLSCEQNLNHDAMYWYRQDPGQGLRLIYYSQIVNDFQKGDIAEGYSVSREKKESFPLTVTSAQKNPTAFYLCASSIWSEAFFGQGTRLTVV.

This rearrangement joins TRBV10-2 to TRBJ2-3; 15 nucleotides agree with TRBD2. The CDR3 length is 15 residues. J lost 6 bases, V lost 5 bases, and 3 bases had no gene match. Germline CDR1 and CDR2: WSHSY and SAAADI. This chain's CDR3 is CASSKGLAGGDTQYF. The CDR3 bases are TGCGCCAGCAGTAAAGGACTAGCGGGGGGGGATACGCAGTATTTT.